These 26 T cell receptor beta chains share one sample of origin, sequenced in a study of beta chain features in type 1 diabetes. The entirety of the isolated RNA underwent reverse transcription, so expressed TCRB transcripts were sequenced. The repertoire was sequenced with immunoSEQ multiplex PCR; TCRdb's copy has only in-frame clones and lacks some. The table has hundreds of thousands of clones, around a sixth seen once. Sequenced sample: naive CD4+ T cells from blood. These receptors were collected from a man between 18 and 29 years old in good health.

The V call is TRBV2, the J call TRBJ1-5, with D perhaps matching TRBD1 (5 bases). The CDR3 length is 15 residues. Between the trimmed V and J ends, which lost 4 bases and 2 bases, there was a span of 12 bases. Per germline, CDR1 SNHLY and CDR2 FYNNEI. The DNA of the CDR3 is TGTGCCAGCAGTGCCCAAACGGGGGGCAATCAGCCCCAGCATTTT. Protein: CASSAQTGGNQPQHF.

This clone was observed a handful of times. This rearrangement joins TRBV7-9 to TRBJ1-2; the D gene is possibly TRBD1 (6 bases). The germline V and J ends were trimmed by 5 bases and 7 bases, with 17 bases remaining between them. The CDR3 spans 14 residues. In germline, CDR1 is SEHNR, CDR2 FQNEAQ (reference sequence). The CDR3 reads CASSPTGGSSGYTF. CDR3 DNA: TGTGCCAGCAGCCCGACAGGAGGCTCGAGTGGCTACACCTTC.

The rearrangement joins TRBV29-1 to TRBJ1-1; weak D call: TRBD1 (5 bases). This CDR3 spans 14 amino acids. V shed 1 base and J shed 4 bases, with 13 bases lying between them. Germline-derived CDR1 and CDR2 are SQVTM and ANQGSEA. CDR3 DNA: TGCAGCGTTGAAGTCATCCAGGGATCCACTGAAGCTTTCTTT. As protein: CSVEVIQGSTEAFF.

This clone was counted only a few times. This chain joins TRBV10-3 and TRBJ2-3, with D possibly TRBD2 on 7 matching bases. Germline CDR1 is ENHRY and CDR2 is SYGVKD. Trimming left V 7 bases short and J 5 bases short, with 19 bases between. This CDR3 has 15 residues. CDR3 nucleotide sequence: TGTGCCATCACCCCGGGGGGCGGGAGAGGAGATACGCAGTATTTT. It codes for CAITPGGGRGDTQYF.

V is TRBV18 and J is TRBJ2-1; 7 bases match TRBD2. V shed 3 bases and J 7 bases; nucleotides not matched to a gene: 6. Per germline, CDR1 KGHSH and CDR2 LQKENI. The CDR3 consists of 14 residues. In DNA form, the CDR3 reads TGTGCCAGCTCACCGCCAAGCGGGGCAAATGAGCAGTTCTTC. This translates into CASSPPSGANEQFF.

The sample holds one count of this clone. V usage is TRBV7-3 and J usage is TRBJ2-7; 10 bases agree with TRBD2. J gave up 4 bases and V 6 bases, and 3 bases lay outside the gene matches. Per germline, CDR1 SGHTA and CDR2 FQGTGA. This CDR3 is built from 13 residues. The CDR3 region is CASRASGGYEQYF. The DNA for the CDR3 is TGTGCCAGCAGGGCTAGCGGGGGATACGAGCAGTACTTC.

This sequence joins TRBV25-1 and TRBJ2-7, with 7 bases identical to TRBD1. V dropped 8 bases and J dropped 3; count of bases not matched to a gene: 10. The CDR3 spans 14 residues. Per the germline V gene, CDR1 is MGHDK and CDR2 is SYGVNS. Here the CDR3 reads CASGRQGRVYEQYF. For the CDR3, the DNA is TGTGCCAGCGGACGACAGGGTAGGGTCTACGAGCAGTACTTC.

The chain uses TRBV11-2 and TRBJ1-1; D remains unclear. CDR3 size: 13 residues. The germline V gene encodes CDR1 SGHAT and CDR2 FQNNGV. Trimming stripped 5 bases from V and 5 bases from J, with 12 bases between. CDR3 in amino acids: CASSLSVGTEAFF. In DNA form, the CDR3 reads TGTGCCAGCAGCCTATCCGTGGGAACTGAAGCTTTCTTT.

The chain's CDR3 is CASSVAVGYGYTF. The CDR3 nucleotides are TGTGCCAGCAGCGTAGCAGTAGGCTATGGCTACACCTTC. The chain carries TRBV9 and TRBJ1-2; D is uncertain. With 0 bases removed from V and 4 bases from J, the gap between germline ends came to 7 bases. Germline CDR1 reads SGDLS; CDR2 reads YYNGEE. CDR3 size: 13 residues.

Concerning this clone itself: The junction and the germline gene differ at one end; a read error may be behind it. The sample carries other DNA sequences with the same CDR3. V is TRBV10-3 and J is TRBJ1-2; TRBD1 agrees at 7 bases. Germline CDR1 ENHRY, CDR2 SYGVKD. The length of the CDR3 is 13 residues. The CDR3 spells CAISSTGEYGYTF. The CDR3 region has the DNA TGTGCTATCAGCTCTACAGGGGAATACGGCTACACCTTC.

The chain has TRBV28 and TRBJ1-2, with D unclear. Trimming shortened V by 6 bases and J by 2 bases, and 10 bases separated the two germline ends. The length of the CDR3 is 13 residues. CDR1 MDHEN and CDR2 SYDVKM come from the germline V gene. The CDR3 spells CASRPTANYGYTF. In DNA form, the CDR3 reads TGTGCCAGCAGACCCACCGCCAACTATGGCTACACCTTC.

This clone was seen a few times. This chain connects TRBV10-3 to TRBJ1-3; D gene unclear. Germline CDR1 ENHRY, CDR2 SYGVKD. The CDR3 totals 15 residues. The DNA for the CDR3 is TGTGCTTCTGAAGACACTCGTCTCTCTGGAAACACCATATATTTT. This codes for CASEDTRLSGNTIYF.

The genes are TRBV30 and TRBJ2-7, with 10 positions matching TRBD2. Trimming removed 8 bases from V and 3 bases from J; junction bases left unmatched: 13. The CDR3 is made up of 15 amino acids. CDR1 GTSNPN and CDR2 SVGIG come from the germline V gene (reference sequence). CDR3 in amino acids: CAGRSVLAGIYEQYF. CDR3 nucleotide sequence: TGTGCCGGGCGGAGTGTACTAGCGGGGATCTACGAGCAGTACTTC. The full variable domain, rest sourced from reference TRBV30 and TRBJ2-7, is SQTIHQWPATLVQPVGSPLSLECTVEGTSNPNLYWYRQAAGRGLQLLFYSVGIGQISSEVPQNLSASRPQDRQFILSSKKLLLSDSGFYLCAGRSVLAGIYEQYFGPGTRLTVT.

This clone was observed once. This chain's CDR3 is CASSSTSPQETQYF. CDR3 nucleotides: TGCGCCAGCAGCTCGACTAGTCCCCAAGAGACCCAGTACTTC. The chain uses TRBV5-1 and TRBJ2-5; possible D gene TRBD2, 6 bases. Trimming stripped 3 bases from V and 1 base from J, with 10 bases between. This CDR3 contains 14 residues. Germline V CDR1 and CDR2: SGHRS, YFSETQ.

The gene calls are TRBV18 and TRBJ2-1, with D perhaps matching TRBD2 (5 bases). V was trimmed by 2 bases and J by 0 bases, leaving 11 bases between them. The germline CDR1 and CDR2 sequences are KGHSH and LQKENI. CDR3 length: 16 amino acids. This CDR3 is CASSPGLSSSYNEQFF. Written as DNA, the CDR3 is TGTGCCAGCTCACCAGGACTCTCGAGCTCCTACAATGAGCAGTTCTTC. Full variable domain (missing parts from reference TRBV18 and TRBJ2-1): NAGVMQNPRHLVRRRGQEARLRCSPMKGHSHVYWYRQLPEEGLKFMVYLQKENIIDESGMPKERFSAEFPKEGPSILRIQQVVRGDSAAYFCASSPGLSSSYNEQFFGPGTRLTVL.

The chain employs TRBV7-2 and TRBJ1-2, with 7 nucleotides matching TRBD1. With 2 bases clipped from V and 4 bases from J, the junction kept 4 bases outside the gene matches. The CDR3 contains 14 residues. Germline V gene lookup returns CDR1 SGHTA and CDR2 FQGNSA. The CDR3 sequence is CASSLQGQPYGYTF. The CDR3 nucleotides are TGTGCCAGCAGCTTACAGGGACAGCCCTATGGCTACACCTTC.

In its sample, this clone was seen a few times. V usage is TRBV10-3 and J usage is TRBJ2-1; D possibly uses TRBD1 or TRBD2 (5 bases each). The CDR3 consists of 12 residues. V lost 7 bases and J lost 3, with 7 bases in between. Germline CDR1 ENHRY, CDR2 SYGVKD. The CDR3 region is CAINGGYNEQFF. The CDR3 nucleotides read TGTGCCATCAATGGGGGCTACAATGAGCAGTTCTTC.

CDR3 loop: CASSELAGAYNEQFF. The CDR3 DNA follows: TGTGCCAGCAGTGAACTAGCGGGGGCCTACAATGAGCAGTTCTTC. The chain couples TRBV7-3 to TRBJ2-1, with 11 positions matching TRBD2. Germline CDR1 SGHTA, CDR2 FQGTGA. The V and J ends lost 6 bases and 2 bases, in that order; junction bases with no gene match: 3. The CDR3 has 15 amino acids.

V usage is TRBV10-3 and J usage is TRBJ2-5; the D gene is possibly TRBD1 (7 bases). From germline, CDR1 is ENHRY and CDR2 SYGVKD. The CDR3 is 11 amino acids. V was pared by 11 bases and J by 5 bases, with 12 bases between. The CDR3 sequence: CAGGTAETQYF. The CDR3 coding sequence is TGTGCCGGCGGGACAGCCGAGACCCAGTACTTC.

The chain links TRBV5-1 to TRBJ1-2; no clear D gene. The CDR3 has 15 residues. Germline values: CDR1 SGHRS, CDR2 YFSETQ. The V end lost 6 bases, the J end lost 3 bases, and 18 bases lay between the germline ends. CDR3 coding DNA: TGCGCCAGCACTCCTGGGAACCTACGGGACTATGGCTACACCTTC. As protein: CASTPGNLRDYGYTF. Full variable domain (rest looked up from reference TRBV5-1 and TRBJ1-2): KAGVTQTPRYLIKTRGQQVTLSCSPISGHRSVSWYQQTPGQGLQFLFEYFSETQRNKGNFPGRFSGRQFSNSRSEMNVSTLELGDSALYLCASTPGNLRDYGYTFGSGTRLTVV.

The chain has TRBV11-3 and TRBJ2-2; no reliable D call. Germline assignment: CDR1 SGHNT and CDR2 YENEEA. The CDR3 is 12 residues long. The V gene lost 4 bases and the J gene lost 5 bases, with 5 bases spanning the gap. In DNA, the CDR3 is TGTGCCAGCAGCTCGAGGACCGGGGAGCTGTTTTTT. Amino acid sequence: CASSSRTGELFF.

The CDR3 nucleotides are TGTGCCAGCAGCTTAAGTATATCGGCCAAAAACATTCAGTACTTC. It yields the protein CASSLSISAKNIQYF. The V and J genes are TRBV7-2 and TRBJ2-4; D gene ambiguous. V gave up 2 bases and J gave up 1 base, with 9 bases separating them. Germline-derived CDR1 and CDR2 are SGHTA and FQGNSA. The CDR3 loop spans 15 amino acids.

This clone was observed a few times. J is TRBJ2-7 and V is TRBV19; D is perhaps TRBD1 or TRBD2 (5 bases each). TRBJ2-5 explains the end of the DNA better; the J call may be wrong. Germline loops: CDR1 LNHDA, CDR2 SQIVND (reference sequence). The CDR3 sequence is 12 residues long. The DNA of the CDR3 is TGTGCCAGTAGTATTATGGGACAGACCCAGTACTTC. Its translation: CASSIMGQTQYF.

The chain uses TRBV6-5 and TRBJ2-7; a weak D match, TRBD1 (6 bases). The germline V gene encodes CDR1 MNHEY and CDR2 SVGAGI. Trimming stripped 6 bases from V and 2 bases from J, with 17 bases between. The CDR3 length is 15 residues. CDR3: CASSFRGQTTYEQYF. The CDR3 nucleotides read TGTGCCAGCAGCTTCAGGGGTCAAACGACCTACGAGCAGTACTTC.

J is TRBJ2-7 and V is TRBV11-1; D unresolved. Trimming pared 5 bases from V and 5 bases from J, leaving 16 bases between. The germline V gene encodes CDR1 SGHAT and CDR2 FQDESV (reference sequence). This CDR3 has 14 amino acids. The DNA for the CDR3 is TGTGCCAGCAGCCAGGTACAAGAACGGCACGAGCAGTACTTC. This gives the protein CASSQVQERHEQYF.

The chain has TRBV29-1 and TRBJ2-1; D may be TRBD2 (6 bases). The CDR3 sequence is 14 residues long. Trimming stripped 7 bases from V and 3 bases from J, with 16 bases between. The germline gives CDR1 SQVTM, CDR2 ANQGSEA. The CDR3 sequence is CSARRRGYYNEQFF. As DNA, the CDR3 is TGCAGCGCGAGGCGGAGGGGCTACTACAATGAGCAGTTCTTC.